Below, 8 T cell receptor beta chains from the same sample are listed, as sequenced in a study of T cell repertoires in cytomegalovirus infection. MiXCR, run by TCRdb on the reads, gives a single entry per CDR3 protein. The sample lists some 180,000 distinct CDR3 sequences, about a sixth occurring once. Sequenced input: CD8+ T cells from PBMCs. The receptor source for this set is a human donor in good health (CMV status not recorded). Some clones in this sample may be carry-over from other donors' samples.

The rearrangement joins TRBV28 to TRBJ1-1, with D hard to call. V was pared by 3 bases and J by 1 base, with 9 bases between. Germline assignment: CDR1 MDHEN and CDR2 SYDVKM. This CDR3 spans 14 amino acids. CDR3 loop: CASSFFSGNTEAFF. The CDR3 DNA sequence: TGTGCCAGCAGTTTTTTTTCAGGGAACACTGAAGCTTTCTTT.

V is TRBV6-2 or TRBV6-3 and J is TRBJ1-1, with 9 positions matching TRBD1. The CDR3 loop spans 16 amino acids. Unmatched junction bases numbered 5, after V lost 1 base and J lost 2 bases. The V gene's germline CDR1 is MNHEY and CDR2 SVGEGT. Written as DNA, the CDR3 is TGTGCCAGCAGTTACTGGACAGGGGACCCAAACACTGAAGCTTTCTTT. As protein: CASSYWTGDPNTEAFF.

This clonotype was recorded a few times. This chain links TRBV7-8 with TRBJ1-5; unclear D gene. Germline-derived CDR1 and CDR2 are SGHVS and FQNEAQ. This CDR3 is built from 17 residues. V gave up 1 base and J gave up 2 bases, with 15 bases separating them. The CDR3 coding sequence is TGTGCCAGCAGCTTAGAGCGGCCGCCGAGGGGCAATCAGCCCCAGCATTTT. It specifies CASSLERPPRGNQPQHF.

This chain joins TRBV11-2 and TRBJ2-5; 11 bases agree with TRBD1. Trimming cost V 5 bases and J 4 bases; bases outside gene matches: 12. The CDR3 runs to 17 residues. Germline loops: CDR1 SGHAT, CDR2 FQNNGV. This CDR3 reads CASSLRTGGERTETQYF. Here the CDR3 DNA reads TGTGCCAGCAGCCTGCGGACAGGGGGCGAACGGACAGAGACCCAGTACTTC.

This clonotype was seen a handful of times. The chain joins TRBV28 to TRBJ1-2; D may be TRBD1 (6 bases). There are 16 residues in the CDR3. Germline V lookup: CDR1 MDHEN, CDR2 SYDVKM. Trimming removed 5 bases at V and 1 base at J, with 17 bases between. The CDR3 coding sequence is TGTGCCAGCAGTGGTCGACAGGACATCTATAACTATGGCTACACCTTC. Protein product: CASSGRQDIYNYGYTF.

This clonotype occurred a few times. V is TRBV7-9 and J is TRBJ1-4; 8 bases line up with TRBD1. The junction had 6 bases not matched to a gene; V was cut back by 1 base and J by 5 bases. The CDR3 totals 16 residues. Per germline, CDR1 SEHNR and CDR2 FQNEAQ (reference sequence). CDR3 nucleotides: TGTGCCAGCAGCTTAGTAGGGACAGGAGAAAATGAAAAACTGTTTTTT. As protein: CASSLVGTGENEKLFF.

The gene calls are TRBV15 and TRBJ2-7; D perhaps matches TRBD1 (6 bases). V was pared by 0 bases and J by 7 bases, with 13 bases between. CDR1 LNHNV and CDR2 YYDKDF come from the germline V gene (reference sequence). CDR3 length equals 14 residues. CDR3 protein: CATSREAGDLEQYF. In DNA form, the CDR3 reads TGTGCCACCAGCAGAGAGGCAGGGGATTTAGAGCAGTACTTC.

In DNA, the CDR3 is TGTGCCAGCAGTCCAGATCCAAACACTGAAGCTTTCTTT. It specifies CASSPDPNTEAFF. The rearrangement joins TRBV12-3 or TRBV12-4 to TRBJ1-1; D remains unclear. This CDR3 spans 13 amino acids. Trimming took off 5 bases at V and 2 bases at J, with 9 bases between the two ends.